This T cell receptor beta chain stems from a study of T cell changes during pregnancy in multiple sclerosis. Sequencing was performed with immunoSEQ multiplex PCR; in TCRdb, only in-frame clones are kept and a portion is missing. The profile covers fewer than 40,000 clones, with roughly 89% appearing a single time and roughly a tenth taken by the ten largest. V trimming: 4 bases; J trimming: 8 bases; junction bases outside the gene matches: 7. There are 14 residues in the CDR3. Germline V gene lookup returns CDR1 SGHDN and CDR2 FVKESK. This chain uses TRBV14 with TRBJ2-1, with 8 nucleotides matching TRBD1. The TCR originated in a female donor with multiple sclerosis, enrolled in a pregnancy study. The sequencing here drew on CD8+ T cells from peripheral blood mononuclear cells, taken in the second trimester of pregnancy. This chain's CDR3 is CASSLRTGPDEQFF. DNA for the CDR3: TGTGCCAGCAGCCTACGGACAGGGCCCGATGAGCAGTTCTTC.